Listed below are T cell receptor beta chains from one sample, sequenced in a study of CD8 T cells in Susac syndrome. TCRdb passed the immunoSEQ multiplex PCR reads through MiXCR, listing each CDR3 protein once. The table includes about 170,000 distinct CDR3 sequences, approximately 94% detected once. Sequences were obtained from CD4+ T cells from PBMCs. These receptors all come from a human donor with multiple sclerosis. CDR3s include the opening cysteine and the closing phenylalanine or tryptophan. A D gene is named only where the DNA matches it firmly. Clone size is not always given. Where it is, it says once, few, many or a class for expanded clones.

j_gene: TRBJ1-1
v_gene: TRBV12-3/TRBV12-4
abundance: -
d_gene: -
CDR3nt: TGTGCCAGCAGTCTCACGGGCACTGAAGCTTTCTTT
CDR3aa: CASSLTGTEAFF

j_gene: TRBJ2-7
v_gene: TRBV18
abundance: once
d_gene: TRBD2
CDR3nt: TGTGCCAGCTCACCCCGGGGGGTCGGGGACGAGCAGTACTTC
CDR3aa: CASSPRGVGDEQYF

j_gene: TRBJ2-3
v_gene: TRBV2
abundance: -
d_gene: -
CDR3nt: TGTGCCAGCAGTGGACGGCAAGTCAGCACAGATACGCAGTATTTT
CDR3aa: CASSGRQVSTDTQYF

j_gene: TRBJ2-1
v_gene: TRBV9
abundance: -
d_gene: -
CDR3nt: TGTGCCAGCAGCTCAAGATCGAGGGGGGATCTCAATGAGCAGTTCTTC
CDR3aa: CASSSRSRGDLNEQFF

j_gene: TRBJ2-5
v_gene: TRBV28
abundance: -
d_gene: -
CDR3nt: TGTGCCAGCATTTATGGCGGGGCCGGCCAAGAGACCCAGTACTTC
CDR3aa: CASIYGGAGQETQYF

j_gene: TRBJ1-1
v_gene: TRBV30
abundance: once
d_gene: TRBD1
CDR3nt: TGTGCCTGGAGTGACCCGACAGGGAGGAACACTGAAGCTTTCTTT
CDR3aa: CAWSDPTGRNTEAFF

j_gene: TRBJ2-2
v_gene: TRBV27
abundance: -
d_gene: -
CDR3nt: TGTGCCAGCAGTCCGTTCGCGAACACCGGGGAGCTGTTTTTT
CDR3aa: CASSPFANTGELFF

j_gene: TRBJ2-1
v_gene: TRBV6-2/TRBV6-3
abundance: -
d_gene: -
CDR3nt: TGTGCCAGCAGTTACCCACTAGCTCCTAGCTCCTACAATGAGCAGTTCTTC
CDR3aa: CASSYPLAPSSYNEQFF

j_gene: TRBJ1-2
v_gene: TRBV6-5
abundance: -
d_gene: TRBD1
CDR3nt: TGTGCCAGCAGCGACAGGGGGCCACAATTGGGTGGCTACACCTTC
CDR3aa: CASSDRGPQLGGYTF

j_gene: TRBJ2-3
v_gene: TRBV25-1
abundance: -
d_gene: -
CDR3nt: TGTGCCAGCAGGAAGGGGCACACAGATACGCAGTATTTT
CDR3aa: CASRKGHTDTQYF

j_gene: TRBJ1-1
v_gene: TRBV19
abundance: -
d_gene: -
CDR3nt: TGTGCCAGTAGTATCAGGGTCCAGGGCGAAGCTTTCTTT
CDR3aa: CASSIRVQGEAFF

j_gene: TRBJ1-2
v_gene: TRBV3-1
abundance: -
d_gene: TRBD1
CDR3nt: TGTGCCAGCAGCCAAGGGGGACAGGGGGTCTATGGCTACACCTTC
CDR3aa: CASSQGGQGVYGYTF

j_gene: TRBJ1-5
v_gene: TRBV24-1
abundance: -
d_gene: -
CDR3nt: TGTGCCACCAGTGGGGGTAGCAATCAGCCCCAGCATTTT
CDR3aa: CATSGGSNQPQHF

j_gene: TRBJ2-2
v_gene: TRBV6-5
abundance: few
d_gene: TRBD1
CDR3nt: TGTGCCAGCAGGACAGGGCAGAACACCGGGGAGCTGTTTTTT
CDR3aa: CASRTGQNTGELFF

j_gene: TRBJ1-1
v_gene: TRBV29-1
abundance: -
d_gene: TRBD1
CDR3nt: TGCAGCGTTAGGACAGGGGGGAACACTGAAGCTTTCTTT
CDR3aa: CSVRTGGNTEAFF

j_gene: TRBJ1-6
v_gene: TRBV7-9
abundance: -
d_gene: TRBD1
CDR3nt: TGTGCCAGCAGCCAACCAGGGGGTCCCCTCCACTTT
CDR3aa: CASSQPGGPLHF

j_gene: TRBJ1-5
v_gene: TRBV2
abundance: -
d_gene: -
CDR3nt: TGTGCCAGCGCCAGTTTACCAGGGGTAAGCAATCAGCCCCAGCATTTT
CDR3aa: CASASLPGVSNQPQHF

j_gene: TRBJ2-1
v_gene: TRBV24-1
abundance: -
d_gene: -
CDR3nt: TGTGCCACCAGTGGCAATGGAGGCCAGGCGAACAATGAGCAGTTCTTC
CDR3aa: CATSGNGGQANNEQFF